This is a list of T cell receptor beta chains from one sample in a study of shared clonotypes between healthy human individuals. Data came from immunoSEQ multiplex PCR; TCRdb stores just in-frame clones and leaves some out. The table has about 980,000 clones, over 75% seen once. The sequencing input was memory CD4+ T cells sorted from blood. Receptors were obtained from a man aged 18 to 29 in good health. Both conserved end residues are part of each CDR3. Fields, in order: clone size, V gene, J gene, D gene, CDR3 protein, CDR3 DNA. The D gene is left open where the match is weak. Only part of the rows carry a size: once, few, many, or a class if the clone is expanded.

clone_size: NA
v_call: TRBV5-1
j_call: TRBJ1-2
d_call: NA
cdr3_aa: CASSSVPGLNYGYTF
cdr3_nt: TGCGCCAGCAGTTCTGTCCCGGGGCTGAACTATGGCTACACCTTC

clone_size: few
v_call: TRBV14
j_call: TRBJ2-7
d_call: NA
cdr3_aa: CASSQVGGGRGEQYF
cdr3_nt: TGTGCCAGCAGCCAAGTCGGCGGGGGCCGGGGGGAGCAGTACTTC

clone_size: NA
v_call: TRBV10-1
j_call: TRBJ1-6
d_call: NA
cdr3_aa: CASSEWVNSPLHF
cdr3_nt: TGCGCCAGCAGTGAATGGGTGAATTCACCCCTCCACTTT

clone_size: NA
v_call: TRBV30
j_call: TRBJ1-3
d_call: NA
cdr3_aa: CAWKQGWAGNTIYF
cdr3_nt: TGTGCCTGGAAACAGGGATGGGCTGGAAACACCATATATTTT

clone_size: few
v_call: TRBV19
j_call: TRBJ1-1
d_call: NA
cdr3_aa: CASQTDMNTEAFF
cdr3_nt: TGTGCCAGTCAGACAGATATGAACACTGAAGCTTTCTTT

clone_size: many
v_call: TRBV4-3
j_call: TRBJ1-2
d_call: NA
cdr3_aa: CASSQLGVYGYTF
cdr3_nt: TGCGCCAGCAGCCAACTAGGGGTTTATGGCTACACCTTC

clone_size: NA
v_call: TRBV7-2
j_call: TRBJ2-1
d_call: NA
cdr3_aa: CASSLARGGIYEQFF
cdr3_nt: TGTGCCAGCAGCTTAGCGAGGGGGGGTATCTATGAGCAGTTCTTC

clone_size: NA
v_call: TRBV6-5
j_call: TRBJ1-6
d_call: NA
cdr3_aa: CASSWRDNSPLHF
cdr3_nt: TGTGCCAGCAGTTGGCGGGATAATTCACCCCTCCACTTT

clone_size: few
v_call: TRBV6-5
j_call: TRBJ1-6
d_call: NA
cdr3_aa: CASSYRAPKEYSPLHF
cdr3_nt: TGTGCCAGCAGTTACAGGGCCCCTAAGGAGTATTCACCCCTCCACTTT

clone_size: NA
v_call: TRBV5-1
j_call: TRBJ2-1
d_call: NA
cdr3_aa: CASSSGAGPRWQFF
cdr3_nt: TGCGCCAGCAGCTCTGGAGCGGGTCCCAGGTGGCAGTTCTTC

clone_size: NA
v_call: TRBV11-2
j_call: TRBJ1-2
d_call: NA
cdr3_aa: CASSSQVSRYGYTF
cdr3_nt: TGTGCCAGCAGCTCACAAGTCTCACGCTATGGCTACACCTTC

clone_size: NA
v_call: TRBV7-2
j_call: TRBJ1-1
d_call: TRBD1
cdr3_aa: CASSIYRGRFPTEAFF
cdr3_nt: TGTGCCAGCAGCATATACAGGGGGCGATTTCCCACTGAAGCTTTCTTT

clone_size: NA
v_call: TRBV11-2
j_call: TRBJ2-7
d_call: NA
cdr3_aa: CASSLGKGTAGEYEQYF
cdr3_nt: TGTGCCAGCAGCTTAGGTAAAGGGACGGCAGGGGAATACGAGCAGTACTTC

clone_size: NA
v_call: TRBV18
j_call: TRBJ1-3
d_call: NA
cdr3_aa: CASSLGPINSGNTIYF
cdr3_nt: TGTGCCAGCTCACTGGGACCGATCAACTCTGGAAACACCATATATTTT

clone_size: NA
v_call: TRBV19
j_call: TRBJ1-2
d_call: TRBD1
cdr3_aa: CASSQVETGGAGYTF
cdr3_nt: TGTGCCAGTAGTCAGGTCGAGACAGGGGGCGCCGGCTACACCTTC

clone_size: NA
v_call: TRBV12-5
j_call: TRBJ2-5
d_call: NA
cdr3_aa: CASGRTTVETQYF
cdr3_nt: TGTGCTAGTGGCAGGACAACAGTAGAGACCCAGTACTTC

clone_size: NA
v_call: TRBV11-2
j_call: TRBJ2-1
d_call: NA
cdr3_aa: CASSPAGQRTYNEQFF
cdr3_nt: TGTGCCAGCAGCCCGGCGGGCCAGCGGACCTACAATGAGCAGTTCTTC

clone_size: many
v_call: TRBV7-8
j_call: TRBJ1-4
d_call: NA
cdr3_aa: CASSLGYQRPTNEKLFF
cdr3_nt: TGTGCCAGCAGCTTAGGGTACCAGAGACCAACTAATGAAAAACTGTTTTTT

clone_size: NA
v_call: TRBV6-6
j_call: TRBJ2-1
d_call: NA
cdr3_aa: CASSYPSGLSNEQFF
cdr3_nt: TGTGCCAGCAGTTACCCCTCGGGACTGTCTAATGAGCAGTTCTTC

clone_size: NA
v_call: TRBV7-2
j_call: TRBJ2-4
d_call: NA
cdr3_aa: CASSSPAPSANIQYF
cdr3_nt: TGTGCCAGCAGCTCGCCGGCCCCAAGTGCAAACATTCAGTACTTC

clone_size: NA
v_call: TRBV4-1
j_call: TRBJ1-2
d_call: NA
cdr3_aa: CASSQTGRFDGYTF
cdr3_nt: TGCGCCAGCAGCCAAACGGGGCGCTTTGATGGCTACACCTTC

clone_size: NA
v_call: TRBV5-1
j_call: TRBJ2-2
d_call: NA
cdr3_aa: CASSLNRNTGELFF
cdr3_nt: TGCGCCAGCAGCTTGAACCGGAACACCGGGGAGCTGTTTTTT

clone_size: once
v_call: TRBV10-3
j_call: TRBJ1-5
d_call: NA
cdr3_aa: CAISESLGQGQPQHF
cdr3_nt: TGTGCCATCAGTGAGTCCTTGGGGCAAGGGCAGCCCCAGCATTTT

clone_size: NA
v_call: TRBV6-5
j_call: TRBJ2-7
d_call: NA
cdr3_aa: CASSYRPERTYEQYF
cdr3_nt: TGTGCCAGCAGTTACAGACCAGAACGCACCTACGAGCAGTACTTC

clone_size: NA
v_call: TRBV6-4
j_call: TRBJ2-3
d_call: TRBD2
cdr3_aa: CASSSGTVGDTQYF
cdr3_nt: TGTGCCAGCTCTAGCGGGACGGTGGGGGATACGCAGTATTTT

clone_size: NA
v_call: TRBV4-3
j_call: TRBJ2-2
d_call: TRBD1
cdr3_aa: CASSQGQGIPGELFF
cdr3_nt: TGCGCCAGCAGCCAGGGACAGGGGATCCCCGGGGAGCTGTTTTTT

clone_size: few
v_call: TRBV7-9
j_call: TRBJ2-2
d_call: NA
cdr3_aa: CASSLEAGELFF
cdr3_nt: TGTGCCAGCAGCTTAGAAGCCGGGGAGCTGTTTTTT

clone_size: NA
v_call: TRBV10-1
j_call: TRBJ2-7
d_call: TRBD2
cdr3_aa: CASGTSGIYEQYF
cdr3_nt: TGCGCCAGCGGGACTAGCGGCATCTACGAGCAGTACTTC

clone_size: NA
v_call: TRBV6-1
j_call: TRBJ1-5
d_call: NA
cdr3_aa: CASSEGLAGDSNQPQHF
cdr3_nt: TGTGCCAGCAGTGAAGGATTGGCAGGGGATAGCAATCAGCCCCAGCATTTT

clone_size: NA
v_call: TRBV25-1
j_call: TRBJ1-2
d_call: NA
cdr3_aa: CASSSGSGYTF
cdr3_nt: TGTGCCAGCAGTTCAGGAAGCGGCTACACCTTC

clone_size: NA
v_call: TRBV19
j_call: TRBJ2-2
d_call: NA
cdr3_aa: CASSILGTGELFF
cdr3_nt: TGTGCCAGTAGTATCCTAGGGACCGGGGAGCTGTTTTTT

clone_size: NA
v_call: TRBV2
j_call: TRBJ2-4
d_call: TRBD1
cdr3_aa: CASSPPGTGLAKNIQYF
cdr3_nt: TGTGCCAGCAGTCCCCCCGGGACAGGGTTAGCCAAAAACATTCAGTACTTC

clone_size: NA
v_call: TRBV5-1
j_call: TRBJ1-3
d_call: TRBD1
cdr3_aa: CASRTGESSGNTIYF
cdr3_nt: TGCGCCAGCAGAACAGGGGAGAGCTCTGGAAACACCATATATTTT

clone_size: NA
v_call: TRBV5-6
j_call: TRBJ2-2
d_call: NA
cdr3_aa: CASSLRGNTGELFF
cdr3_nt: TGTGCCAGCAGCTTGAGGGGGAACACCGGGGAGCTGTTTTTT

clone_size: NA
v_call: TRBV19
j_call: TRBJ1-5
d_call: NA
cdr3_aa: CASRLSTDNQPQHF
cdr3_nt: TGTGCCAGTAGGTTAAGTACAGACAATCAGCCCCAGCATTTT

clone_size: NA
v_call: TRBV4-3
j_call: TRBJ2-3
d_call: TRBD2
cdr3_aa: CASSQAPAGDADTQYF
cdr3_nt: TGCGCCAGCAGCCAAGCACCAGCGGGAGACGCAGATACGCAGTATTTT

clone_size: NA
v_call: TRBV7-9
j_call: TRBJ1-1
d_call: NA
cdr3_aa: CASSSDARMNTEAFF
cdr3_nt: TGTGCCAGCAGCTCGGATGCTCGAATGAACACTGAAGCTTTCTTT

clone_size: NA
v_call: TRBV6-1
j_call: TRBJ1-3
d_call: NA
cdr3_aa: CASSDLLQGGNTIYF
cdr3_nt: TGTGCCAGCAGTGACTTGTTACAGGGTGGAAACACCATATATTTT

clone_size: NA
v_call: TRBV28
j_call: TRBJ1-2
d_call: TRBD1
cdr3_aa: CASSFYQGARGYTF
cdr3_nt: TGTGCCAGCAGCTTTTATCAGGGGGCGCGGGGCTACACCTTC

clone_size: NA
v_call: TRBV30
j_call: TRBJ1-5
d_call: TRBD1
cdr3_aa: CACAGGDNQPQHF
cdr3_nt: TGTGCCTGTGCAGGGGGAGACAATCAGCCCCAGCATTTT

clone_size: NA
v_call: TRBV10-3
j_call: TRBJ2-1
d_call: NA
cdr3_aa: CAISESGGANEQFF
cdr3_nt: TGTGCCATCAGTGAGTCGGGTGGGGCCAATGAGCAGTTCTTC

clone_size: NA
v_call: TRBV4-3
j_call: TRBJ2-2
d_call: NA
cdr3_aa: CASSQVGGNTGELFF
cdr3_nt: TGCGCCAGCAGCCAAGTAGGGGGGAACACCGGGGAGCTGTTTTTT